A selection of T cell receptor beta chains follows, all from one sample in a study of identical twins. Via MiXCR, TCRdb re-called the 5' RACE reads, giving one row per CDR3 protein. The sample carries just under 550,000 distinct CDR3 sequences, around 15% recorded once. These data are also associated with another study on yellow fever vaccine responses in identical twins.

The specimen sequenced was CD4+ T cells sorted from blood. All receptors derive from a woman aged 18 to 35 in good health. Each CDR3 is given with its conserved first and last residue. The D gene is left open where the match is weak. The size entry is marked missing in some rows and otherwise reads once, few, many or a size class.

j_call	d_call	v_call	clone_size	cdr3_aa	cdr3_nt
TRBJ2-5	TRBD2	TRBV20-1	NA	CSWGGGIQETQYF	TGCAGCTGGGGGGGGGGAATCCAAGAGACCCAGTACTTC
TRBJ2-6	NA	TRBV7-2	NA	CASTFSLTGSGANVLTF	TGTGCCAGCACCTTTAGCCTAACAGGGAGTGGGGCCAACGTCCTGACTTTC
TRBJ2-1	TRBD2	TRBV24-1	many	CATSGPANRGHRSGGNEQFF	TGTGCCACCAGTGGACCTGCGAACCGGGGACACCGCTCGGGGGGGAATGAGCAGTTCTTC
TRBJ2-7	TRBD2	TRBV5-1	NA	CASSLDGLAGGVGEQYF	TGCGCCAGCAGCTTGGACGGACTAGCGGGAGGAGTTGGCGAGCAGTACTTC
TRBJ2-2	NA	TRBV6-5	many	CASSYLTTGELFF	TGTGCCAGCAGTTACTTAACCACCGGGGAGCTGTTTTTT
TRBJ2-5	TRBD2	TRBV9	few	CASSGTLAGGWETQYF	TGTGCCAGCAGCGGTACACTAGCGGGAGGATGGGAGACCCAGTACTTC
TRBJ1-1	NA	TRBV18	few	CASSPQNPPTEAFF	TGTGCCAGCTCACCCCAGAACCCCCCAACTGAAGCTTTCTTT
TRBJ1-3	NA	TRBV12-3/TRBV12-4	NA	CASSDRHSGNTIYF	TGTGCCAGCAGCGACCGGCACTCTGGAAACACCATATATTTT
TRBJ2-7	NA	TRBV3-1	few	CASSQTPGGTMYF	TGTGCCAGCAGCCAAACCCCAGGGGGGACCATGTACTTC
TRBJ1-1	NA	TRBV5-1	NA	CASSLEGGPGAFF	TGCGCCAGCAGCTTGGAGGGGGGGCCGGGAGCTTTCTTT
TRBJ2-7	NA	TRBV5-1	NA	CASSFSGIGYEQYF	TGCGCCAGCAGCTTTTCCGGGATTGGCTACGAGCAGTACTTC